This T cell receptor beta chain derives from a study of cytomegalovirus exposure and HLA in healthy donors. Study findings and constraints: It was assumed in the presence/absence analyses that sequencing depth was roughly uniform across donors. Three chains linked to CMV were shown in vitro to be specific for CMV antigens.

Note on this clone: No antigen is known for it.

Vbeta (60) and Jbeta (13) primers were used in the PCR. Profiling relied on immunoSEQ multiplex PCR, and the TCRdb table lists in-frame clones only, not all of them. This repertoire shows 130,000 to 150,000 clones, over 80% found once; its top ten account for roughly 3.5%. The sequence was obtained from a male donor in good health and CMV-seronegative. The material sequenced was PBMCs.

This CDR3 reads CASSIQGSNQPQHF. CDR3 DNA: TGTGCCAGTAGTATACAGGGAAGCAATCAGCCCCAGCATTTT. V and J are TRBV19 and TRBJ1-5; tentative D call: TRBD1 (5 bases). Germline-derived CDR1 and CDR2 are LNHDA and SQIVND (reference sequence). The V and J ends lost 2 bases and 1 base respectively, with 6 bases between them. The CDR3 spans 14 residues. Based on the CDR3 plus reference TRBV19 and TRBJ1-5, the full variable domain is DGGITQSPKYLFRKEGQNVTLSCEQNLNHDAMYWYRQDPGQGLRLIYYSQIVNDFQKGDIAEGYSVSREKKESFPLTVTSAQKNPTAFYLCASSIQGSNQPQHFGDGTRLSIL.